Shown below are 21 T cell receptor beta chains from a single sample sequenced in a study of cytomegalovirus exposure and HLA in healthy donors. Primers for the PCR totalled 60 Vbeta and 13 Jbeta. Sequenced by immunoSEQ multiplex PCR; TCRdb stores in-frame clones only, minus some. The table shows 150,000 to 200,000 clones, with approximately 78% occurring only once. The sequenced sample was PBMCs. These receptors were taken from a woman in her twenties or thirties in good health and CMV-seropositive.

The genes are TRBV5-1 and TRBJ2-7; TRBD1 is a possible D gene (5 bases). Trimming removed 0 bases from V and 3 bases from J, with 13 bases in between. The germline gives CDR1 SGHRS, CDR2 YFSETQ. The CDR3 is 15 amino acids. In DNA, the CDR3 is TGCGCCAGCAGCTTGGAGGCAGGGAAGGACTACGAGCAGTACTTC. As protein: CASSLEAGKDYEQYF.

The chain is built from TRBV5-6 and TRBJ1-4; 10 positions match TRBD1. The CDR3 covers 18 residues. J gave up 4 bases and V 3 bases, and 12 bases lay outside the gene matches. The germline CDR1 and CDR2 sequences are SGHDT and YYEEEE. This CDR3 reads CASSSRLRTGGFNEKLFF. Written as DNA, the CDR3 is TGTGCCAGCAGCTCTAGGCTGAGGACAGGGGGTTTTAATGAAAAACTGTTTTTT. The full variable domain, rest sourced from reference TRBV5-6 and TRBJ1-4, is DAGVTQSPTHLIKTRGQQVTLRCSPKSGHDTVSWYQQALGQGPQFIFQYYEEEERQRGNFPDRFSGHQFPNYSSELNVNALLLGDSALYLCASSSRLRTGGFNEKLFFGSGTQLSVL.

The chain couples TRBV6-5 to TRBJ1-5; D ambiguous. Germline V gene sequence: CDR1 MNHEY, CDR2 SVGAGI. V shed 0 bases and J shed 0 bases, with 3 bases lying between them. This CDR3 is 14 amino acids long. The CDR3 DNA sequence: TGTGCCAGCAGTTACTCCTTTAGCAATCAGCCCCAGCATTTT. As protein: CASSYSFSNQPQHF.

The V call is TRBV6-5, the J call TRBJ2-1, with 9 bases aligning to TRBD1. CDR3 length: 15 residues. The germline V gene encodes CDR1 MNHEY and CDR2 SVGAGI. J lost 10 bases, V lost 5 bases, and 12 bases had no gene match. CDR3 sequence (DNA): TGTGCCAGCAGTAGCGGGACAGGGTCAGGTCGGGAGCAGTTCTTC. Translated, it gives CASSSGTGSGREQFF.

J is TRBJ1-1 and V is TRBV5-1, with a weak D call TRBD1 (5 bases). The length of the CDR3 is 17 residues. Germline V lookup: CDR1 SGHRS, CDR2 YFSETQ. The V gene lost 4 bases and the J gene lost 1 base, with 20 bases spanning the gap. In nucleotides, the CDR3 is TGCGCCAGCAGCCAAACAGTTGGGGCTGACAGGAACACTGAAGCTTTCTTT. This encodes CASSQTVGADRNTEAFF.

V usage is TRBV6-1 and J usage is TRBJ1-5, with D possibly TRBD1 on 5 matching bases. Germline CDR1 MNHNS, CDR2 SASEGT. V lost 3 bases and J 0 bases, leaving 12 bases between the germline ends. This CDR3 contains 16 residues. Here the CDR3 reads CASSDSRGHSNQPQHF. CDR3 nucleotides: TGTGCCAGCAGTGATAGTAGGGGTCATAGCAATCAGCCCCAGCATTTT.

The J gene is TRBJ2-5, the V gene TRBV2; TRBD2 matches 7 bases. The J segment lost 1 base and the V segment lost 7 bases, leaving 15 bases of the junction unmatched. This CDR3 region has 17 residues. Germline V gene sequence: CDR1 SNHLY, CDR2 FYNNEI. CDR3 residues: CASTEGAGPGTQETQYF. CDR3 sequence (DNA): TGTGCCAGCACCGAGGGAGCGGGACCGGGGACCCAAGAGACCCAGTACTTC.

V is TRBV7-8 and J is TRBJ1-1, with 10 bases identical to TRBD1. The CDR3 is 16 amino acids. Looked up from germline, CDR1 is SGHVS and CDR2 is FQNEAQ. Trimming cost V 5 bases and J 1 base; bases outside gene matches: 7. The CDR3 DNA is TGTGCCAGCAGCCCGAGACAGGGGGCGGAGAACACTGAAGCTTTCTTT. Protein sequence: CASSPRQGAENTEAFF.

As regards this clone: No DNA is shown, since the ends of the CDR3 on it are uncertain; the CDR3 is the one TCRdb lists. This chain joins TRBV5-4 and TRBJ1-2; the table gives TRBD1 as D, unverified against the DNA. The CDR3 length equals 16 residues, ends included. The germline CDR1 and CDR2 sequences are SGHNT and YYREEE (reference sequence). This chain's CDR3 is CASSLGFGPGKDGYTF.

J is TRBJ2-1 and V is TRBV5-1; 7 nucleotides agree with TRBD1. CDR3 size: 16 residues. V trimming: 4 bases; J trimming: 3 bases; junction bases outside the gene matches: 10. Germline CDR1 is SGHRS and CDR2 is YFSETQ. Written as DNA, the CDR3 is TGCGCCAGCAGCCCCGACAGGGTGACGTTCTACAATGAGCAGTTCTTC. It translates to CASSPDRVTFYNEQFF.

The chain combines TRBV30 with TRBJ2-7; 7 nucleotides align to TRBD1. Germline CDR1 GTSNPN, CDR2 SVGIG (reference sequence). With 3 bases clipped from V and 5 bases from J, the junction kept 7 bases outside the gene matches. CDR3 length: 13 amino acids. The CDR3 nucleotides read TGTGCCTGGAGCGGGCAGGGGGTCAACGAGCAGTACTTC. It is translated as CAWSGQGVNEQYF.

This clone was counted once. This chain connects TRBV5-1 to TRBJ2-2, with a possible D match to TRBD1 (5 bases). This CDR3 is 14 amino acids long. Germline V gene sequence: CDR1 SGHRS, CDR2 YFSETQ. Trimming removed 0 bases from V and 5 bases from J, with 8 bases in between. In DNA form, the CDR3 reads TGCGCCAGCAGCTTGGCCTCAGGGACCGGGGAGCTGTTTTTT. Translation: CASSLASGTGELFF.

The chain recombines TRBV29-1 with TRBJ2-3; 8 bases are shared with TRBD1. The V and J ends lost 4 bases and 4 bases, in that order; junction bases with no gene match: 1. CDR1 and CDR2 from the germline V gene are SQVTM and ANQGSEA. The CDR3 totals 12 residues. The CDR3 DNA is TGCAGCGTTGCACAGGGGGCAGATACGCAGTATTTT. Translating gives CSVAQGADTQYF.

This chain connects TRBV5-1 to TRBJ2-5; the D gene is possibly TRBD1 (5 bases). Trimming pared 0 bases from V and 3 bases from J, leaving 12 bases between. From germline, CDR1 is SGHRS and CDR2 YFSETQ. The CDR3 length is 15 residues. The CDR3 coding sequence is TGCGCCAGCAGCTTGGCCGGACACTTAGAAGAGACCCAGTACTTC. Its protein is CASSLAGHLEETQYF. Supplemented by reference TRBV5-1 and TRBJ2-5, the full variable domain reads KAGVTQTPRYLIKTRGQQVTLSCSPISGHRSVSWYQQTPGQGLQFLFEYFSETQRNKGNFPGRFSGRQFSNSRSEMNVSTLELGDSALYLCASSLAGHLEETQYFGPGTRLLVL.

This chain uses TRBV6-1 with TRBJ2-7, with 7 bases aligning to TRBD1. Germline V gene sequence: CDR1 MNHNS, CDR2 SASEGT. The CDR3 loop spans 15 amino acids. V was clipped by 6 bases and J by 0 bases; unmatched bases: 8. The DNA of the CDR3 is TGTGCCAGCAGCCTGGGACAGCAAAGCTCCTACGAGCAGTACTTC. Translated: CASSLGQQSSYEQYF.

This chain uses TRBV18 with TRBJ1-1, with D uncertain. Germline lookup yields CDR1 KGHSH and CDR2 LQKENI. Trimming removed 3 bases at V and 3 bases at J, with 8 bases between. The CDR3 is 13 amino acids. CDR3 residues: CASSPGADTEAFF. The CDR3 region has the DNA TGTGCCAGCTCACCTGGAGCGGACACTGAAGCTTTCTTT.

As concerns this clone: Other DNA variants within this sample encode the same CDR3. The rearrangement joins TRBV29-1 to TRBJ1-2; D is possibly TRBD1 (6 bases). Germline V gene sequence: CDR1 SQVTM, CDR2 ANQGSEA. This CDR3 region has 12 residues. Trimming removed 4 bases at V and 2 bases at J, with 8 bases between. The CDR3 spells CSVGTGNYGYTF. The CDR3 nucleotides are TGCAGCGTTGGAACAGGGAACTATGGCTACACCTTC.

The rearrangement uses TRBV6-1 and TRBJ1-5; 9 bases line up with TRBD1. CDR3 length: 16 amino acids. In germline, CDR1 is MNHNS, CDR2 SASEGT. The V and J ends lost 2 bases and 5 bases, in that order; junction bases with no gene match: 7. This CDR3 reads CASSETTGGWHQPQHF. DNA of the CDR3: TGTGCCAGCAGTGAAACGACAGGGGGTTGGCATCAGCCCCAGCATTTT.

In DNA form, the CDR3 reads TGTGCCAGCAGCGGACTAAGCGGGGGGGGTTCAGATACGCAGTATTTT. Protein sequence: CASSGLSGGGSDTQYF. This rearrangement joins TRBV13 to TRBJ2-3, with 10 bases identical to TRBD2. This CDR3 contains 16 residues. Trimming at V came to 5 bases and at J to 4 bases, leaving 9 bases not matched to a gene. In germline, CDR1 is PRHDT, CDR2 FYEKMQ (reference sequence).

J is TRBJ1-1 and V is TRBV7-8; D not certain. The CDR3 loop spans 11 amino acids. Trimming removed 6 bases from V and 8 bases from J, with 10 bases in between. Germline CDR1 SGHVS, CDR2 FQNEAQ. CDR3 loop: CASRLTGEAFF. CDR3 bases: TGTGCCAGCAGGCTGACGGGAGAAGCTTTCTTT.

This clone was counted between two and nine times. The chain recombines TRBV11-3 with TRBJ2-7; no reliable D call. Germline values: CDR1 SGHNT, CDR2 YENEEA. V lost 1 base to trimming and J lost 3 bases, with 13 bases between them. The CDR3 sequence is 15 residues long. In DNA form, the CDR3 reads TGTGCCAGCAGCTTAGCAGGAAAAGGCAGCTACGAGCAGTACTTC. Its translation: CASSLAGKGSYEQYF.